These T cell receptor beta chains were read from a single sample in a study of cytomegalovirus exposure and HLA in healthy donors. TCRdb's table, derived via immunoSEQ multiplex PCR, lists solely in-frame clones and lacks some. The table includes 200,000 to 250,000 clones, about 80% detected once. The sequenced material came from PBMCs. These receptor sequences come from a woman between 35 and 50 years old in good health and CMV-seronegative. CDR3s include the opening cysteine and the closing phenylalanine or tryptophan. The D gene is left open where the match is weak. Only part of the rows carry a size: once, few, many, or a class if the clone is expanded.

clone_size,j_call,d_call,v_call,cdr3_nt,cdr3_aa
.,TRBJ2-3,TRBD1,TRBV4-3,TGCGCCAGCAGCCAGGACAGGGGGCAAGGTACGCAGTATTTT,CASSQDRGQGTQYF
.,TRBJ2-2,.,TRBV4-1,TGCGCCAGCAGCCATAGCCTGAATGTCGGGGAGCTGTTTTTT,CASSHSLNVGELFF
.,TRBJ1-5,.,TRBV6-6,TGTGCCAGCAGCTCGAAAGGGGGTCAGCCCCAGCATTTT,CASSSKGGQPQHF
.,TRBJ2-2,TRBD1,TRBV6-5,TGTGCCAGCAGTACCAAAACAGGGGGCCCCGGGGAGCTGTTTTTT,CASSTKTGGPGELFF
.,TRBJ2-1,.,TRBV5-1,TGCGCCAGCAGCTTGTCCTGGGCCCGATACAATGAGCAGTTCTTC,CASSLSWARYNEQFF
.,TRBJ1-3,.,TRBV6-6,TGTGCCAGCAGTAGTCAGGGTGCTGGAAACACCATATATTTT,CASSSQGAGNTIYF
.,TRBJ2-7,.,TRBV15,TGTGCCACCAGCAGAGATACCCAACAGGGTGTCTACGAGCAGTACTTC,CATSRDTQQGVYEQYF
.,TRBJ1-4,TRBD1,TRBV19,TGTGCCAGCCTTCCCCGACAGGGATCGACTAATGAAAAACTGTTTTTT,CASLPRQGSTNEKLFF
.,TRBJ2-7,TRBD2,TRBV6-6,TGTGCCAGCAGTTCCCCCCTGGGGGGGAACTACGAGCAGTACTTC,CASSSPLGGNYEQYF
few,TRBJ2-2,TRBD2,TRBV6-8,TGTGCCAGGTGCGGGGGGATCGCCGGGGAGCTGTTTTTT,CARCGGIAGELFF
.,TRBJ2-1,.,TRBV5-1,TGCGCCAGCAGCCCCGCCGCGGTTTCCAATGAGCAGTTCTTC,CASSPAAVSNEQFF
few,TRBJ1-3,.,TRBV7-9,TGTGCCAGCAGCTTCACAGGAAACACCATATATTTT,CASSFTGNTIYF
.,TRBJ2-1,TRBD1,TRBV6-5,TGTGCCAGCAGACGGGGACAGGGGGTCTACAATGAGCAGTTCTTC,CASRRGQGVYNEQFF
.,TRBJ2-2,.,TRBV11-3,TGTGCCAGCAGCCAACTAGGCGCGGTCGGGGAGCTGTTTTTT,CASSQLGAVGELFF
once,TRBJ1-1,.,TRBV2,TGTGCCAGCAGTGAAGGGGCAGATCCGAACACTGAAGCTTTCTTT,CASSEGADPNTEAFF
few,TRBJ2-2,TRBD2,TRBV10-3,TGTGCCATCAGTGAGTCTGGCGGGGGGACTGCCGGGGAGCTGTTTTTT,CAISESGGGTAGELFF
.,TRBJ1-4,.,TRBV7-9,TGTGCCAGCAGACCCGGGGCAACTAATGAAAAACTGTTTTTT,CASRPGATNEKLFF
.,TRBJ2-3,.,TRBV9,TGTGCCAGCAGCGTAGGAGGGGGCGGGGGGAGCACAGATACGCAGTATTTT,CASSVGGGGGSTDTQYF
.,TRBJ2-3,.,TRBV5-4,TGTGCCAGCAGCTTGCGTTTAGCGTCTAGCACAGATACGCAGTATTTT,CASSLRLASSTDTQYF
.,TRBJ1-2,.,TRBV9,TGTGCCAGCAGCGTAGATGGCACTACCTATGGCTACACCTTC,CASSVDGTTYGYTF
few,TRBJ2-1,TRBD1,TRBV9,TGTGCCAGCAGCGTAGAACAGGGGGCGCGTTACAATGAGCAGTTCTTC,CASSVEQGARYNEQFF
.,TRBJ1-1,TRBD1,TRBV18,TGTGCCAGCTCAAGCCAGGGACAGGGAGCGGGCACTGAAGCTTTCTTT,CASSSQGQGAGTEAFF
.,TRBJ1-1,.,TRBV6-6,TGTGCCAGCAGTTACAGTCTAGTTAACACTGAAGCTTTCTTT,CASSYSLVNTEAFF
once,TRBJ2-7,TRBD2,TRBV5-6,TGTGCCAGCAGCTGGGCGACTAGCCGGCCCTCCTACGAGCAGTACTTC,CASSWATSRPSYEQYF
.,TRBJ2-4,.,TRBV6-6,TGTGCCAGCAGTTACGGAAGACAGGCGTACTTC,CASSYGRQAYF
.,TRBJ1-1,.,TRBV30,TGTGCCTGGAGGGGAGTGGCAGGGAGGAGAGCTTTCTTT,CAWRGVAGRRAFF
.,TRBJ1-2,TRBD1,TRBV4-2,TGTGCCAGCAGCCAAGATGTCAGGGGGCGAAACTATGGCTACACCTTC,CASSQDVRGRNYGYTF
.,TRBJ2-4,TRBD2,TRBV29-1,TGCAGCGTTGCCCCCCCAGGGAGGGACATTCAGTACTTC,CSVAPPGRDIQYF
few,TRBJ2-7,TRBD1,TRBV6-5,TGTGCCAGCAGTTCGGGGACAGGGCCTTACGAGCAGTACTTC,CASSSGTGPYEQYF
.,TRBJ1-1,.,TRBV15,TGTGCCACCAGCAGAGAGGGGGCGCAGAACACTGAAGCTTTCTTT,CATSREGAQNTEAFF
few,TRBJ1-6,.,TRBV2,TGTGCCATCGAACGAGGGCCTAATTCACCCCTCCACTTT,CAIERGPNSPLHF
.,TRBJ2-7,.,TRBV19,TGTGCCAGTACCGGGGAGGACTCCTACGAGCAGTACTTC,CASTGEDSYEQYF
.,TRBJ1-2,TRBD1,TRBV29-1,TGCAGCGTTGAAGGCGGCAGGGGGAATCCCTATGGCTACACCTTC,CSVEGGRGNPYGYTF
.,TRBJ2-3,TRBD1,TRBV2,TGTGCCAGCAGGACACAGGGGGCAGATACGCAGTATTTT,CASRTQGADTQYF
.,TRBJ2-1,.,TRBV20-1,TGCAGTGCTAGTCGGGTGATGCAGTTCTTC,CSASRVMQFF
.,TRBJ2-1,TRBD2,TRBV27,TGTGCCAGCAGTTCCGGGACTAGATCGTATGAGCAGTTCTTC,CASSSGTRSYEQFF
.,TRBJ2-1,.,TRBV28,TGTGCCAGCAGAGAGGCGAGCTCCTACAATGAGCAGTTCTTC,CASREASSYNEQFF
few,TRBJ1-1,TRBD1,TRBV10-2,TGCGCCAGCAGTAAACAGGGGTCGGGAACTGAAGCTTTCTTT,CASSKQGSGTEAFF
.,TRBJ2-2,.,TRBV7-2,TGTGCCAGCAGCCGACGACAGGGAGGCACCGGGGAGCTGTTTTTT,CASSRRQGGTGELFF
once,TRBJ2-1,TRBD2,TRBV9,TGTGCCAGCAGCGGCCTGACTAGCGGGTCTTACAATGAGCAGTTCTTC,CASSGLTSGSYNEQFF
.,TRBJ1-1,.,TRBV6-1,TGTGCCAGCAGTGTACAGGTTGGCACTGAAGCTTTCTTT,CASSVQVGTEAFF
once,TRBJ2-5,TRBD2,TRBV7-3,TGTGCCAGCAGCTTAGGGGCCGGAGCTAGCGGGGGGATCAGGGAGACCCAGTACTTC,CASSLGAGASGGIRETQYF
.,TRBJ1-2,.,TRBV5-1,TGCGCCAGCAGCTTGGCGGTCCGCTATGGCTACACCTTC,CASSLAVRYGYTF
.,TRBJ2-2,TRBD2,TRBV7-9,TGTGCCAGCAGCTTCCCGCCGGGCGGGGGGGCCACCGGGGAGCTGTTTTTT,CASSFPPGGGATGELFF
.,TRBJ1-4,.,TRBV5-6,TGTGCCAGCAGCTTGGACTGGGGGACAAGGACTGAAAAACTGTTTTTT,CASSLDWGTRTEKLFF
.,TRBJ2-7,TRBD1,TRBV4-3,TGCGCCAGCAGCCGTGGACAGGGGACCTACGAGCAGTACTTC,CASSRGQGTYEQYF
once,TRBJ1-1,.,TRBV28,TGTACCAGCAGTTTAACGAGGAGGAACACTGAAGCTTTCTTT,CTSSLTRRNTEAFF
few,TRBJ1-1,.,TRBV7-3,TGTGCCAGCAGCTTAACGACGCCGGGAACTGAAGCTTTCTTT,CASSLTTPGTEAFF
.,TRBJ2-3,.,TRBV10-3,TGTGCCATCAGTGAACGTGGGGCGGGGGCAGTCACAGATACGCAGTATTTT,CAISERGAGAVTDTQYF
.,TRBJ2-1,.,TRBV7-9,TGTGCCAGCAGCTCTACCGCGCAGGGTTACAATGAGCAGTTCTTC,CASSSTAQGYNEQFF
.,TRBJ2-5,.,TRBV12-5,TGTGCTAGTGGTCCCCTATACCAAGAGACCCAGTACTTC,CASGPLYQETQYF
few,TRBJ2-2,.,TRBV14,TGTGCCAGCAGCCAAGTCCGGGCCGGGGAGCTGTTTTTT,CASSQVRAGELFF
.,TRBJ2-2,TRBD2,TRBV6-1,TGTGCCAGCAGTGAAGCCCTAGCGGGGGCGCTCACCGGGGAGCTGTTTTTT,CASSEALAGALTGELFF